This T cell receptor beta chain came from a study of T cell responses to AZD1222 COVID-19 vaccine. Study-wide background: Both about-4-week and about-12-week second-dose recipients were combined.

Assay: immunoSEQ multiplex PCR; the TCRdb copy retains only in-frame clones and omits some. The profile shows around 200,000 clones, approximately 91% of them singletons. This clone was picked up one time. The CDR3 has 13 amino acids. V was pared by 2 bases and J by 2 bases, with 4 bases between. Germline CDR1 SGHKS, CDR2 YYEKEE (reference sequence). The clonotype originates from an adult in good health. The rearrangement joins TRBV5-5 to TRBJ2-2, with D uncertain. This material consisted of peripheral blood, taken on day 0 of AZD1222 vaccination. The CDR3, as DNA: TGTGCCAGCAGCTTCCCCAACACCGGGGAGCTGTTTTTT. Translating it yields CASSFPNTGELFF.